The sequence of this T cell receptor (beta chain) was determined in a study of PD-L1 blockade in urothelial cancer. Study at large: Blood analysis was done at 3 weeks (second dose) and 6 weeks after treatment began. Each blood sample yielded a median of 141,255 T cells.

Sequencing was performed with immunoSEQ multiplex PCR; in TCRdb, only in-frame clones are kept and a portion is missing. The sample has 100,000 to 150,000 clones; approximately 84% are singletons. The table lists this clone with a few counts. As for time point: pretreatment peripheral blood. This clonotype was sampled from a man aged 45-65 years with urothelial cancer. The starting material was PBMCs, obtained around atezolizumab (anti-PD-L1) treatment.

As DNA, the CDR3 is TGTGCCAGTAGTAGACACGGGCCCCAGCATTTT. Its protein is CASSRHGPQHF. The chain has TRBV19 and TRBJ1-5; D unresolved. With 4 bases removed from V and 9 bases from J, the gap between germline ends came to 7 bases. The CDR3 is 11 residues long. Germline-derived CDR1 and CDR2 are LNHDA and SQIVND (reference sequence).